The TCR beta chain described here comes from a study of cytomegalovirus exposure and HLA in healthy donors. Overall study: The approximately 710 first-cohort repertoires and the 95 to 150 validation repertoires shared the same platform, a later analysis reported.

This clone has just one count. No antigen is known for it. The V gene lost 4 bases and the J gene lost 3 bases, with 10 bases spanning the gap. The germline V gene has CDR1 SQVTM and CDR2 ANQGSEA. The CDR3 consists of 13 residues. Among the 120 or so subjects of the validation cohort, separate from the approximately 660-subject first cohort, were the donors. Here immunoSEQ multiplex PCR was the method, and the copy in TCRdb shows in-frame clones only, minus some. The top ten hold 3% to 3.5% of the sample, which has about 160,000 clones, 91% seen once. Study results and limitations: Most observed TCR sequences were rare, whereas some public TCRs were detected in many donors. The authors listed approximately 150 TCR beta chains as cytomegalovirus-associated.

This receptor was taken from a woman aged 18-29 years in good health and CMV-seropositive. The gene calls are TRBV29-1 and TRBJ2-1; no reliable D call. Sample: PBMCs. CDR3 sequence reads: CSVATADYNEQFF. In nucleotides, the CDR3 is TGCAGCGTTGCTACTGCCGACTACAATGAGCAGTTCTTC.